These T cell receptor beta chains were read from a single sample in a study of T-cell memory formation after mild COVID-19. TCRdb used MiXCR to reprocess the 5' RACE reads, holding one entry per CDR3 protein. Of approximately 190,000 distinct CDR3 sequences in the sample, around 20% were seen once. The sequenced sample consisted of PBMCs or a T cell subset sorted from them (not recorded which). The receptor source for this set is an adult woman who had mild COVID-19 (a few samples of this study predate the infection). Cell type and time point are not known. CDR3s include the opening cysteine and the closing phenylalanine or tryptophan. D genes are given only for firm matches. For some rows the clone size is stated as once, few or many, or as a class when expanded; others skip it.

J: TRBJ1-2
D: TRBD1
size: .
V: TRBV7-9
DNA: TGTGCCAGCAGCTTAGGGGGGACAGGGACGTATGGCTACACCTTC
CDR3: CASSLGGTGTYGYTF

J: TRBJ2-7
D: .
size: .
V: TRBV12-3/TRBV12-4
DNA: TGTGCCAGCAGTTTAAACGGTATCTCCTACGAGCAGTACTTC
CDR3: CASSLNGISYEQYF

J: TRBJ2-7
D: .
size: few
V: TRBV6-2/TRBV6-3
DNA: TGTGCCAGCAGTTACTCCTATCCCCTACTTGGGGACTACGAGCAGTACTTC
CDR3: CASSYSYPLLGDYEQYF

J: TRBJ1-1
D: .
size: few
V: TRBV2
DNA: TGTGCCAGCAGTGAAGAGGCAACCGCGGGCACTGAAGCTTTCTTT
CDR3: CASSEEATAGTEAFF

J: TRBJ2-3
D: TRBD2
size: .
V: TRBV20-1
DNA: TGCAGTGCTCGATCTAGCGGATACACAGATACGCAGTATTTT
CDR3: CSARSSGYTDTQYF

J: TRBJ1-5
D: .
size: .
V: TRBV7-6
DNA: TGTGCCAGCAGCCCCACGCCCCCAGGTCTGAGCAATCAGCCCCAGCATTTT
CDR3: CASSPTPPGLSNQPQHF

J: TRBJ1-1
D: .
size: .
V: TRBV6-4
DNA: TGTGCCAGCAGCGACCCCGGGTCCCCGAGAGGCACTGAAGCTTTCTTT
CDR3: CASSDPGSPRGTEAFF

J: TRBJ2-7
D: TRBD1
size: few
V: TRBV30
DNA: TGTGCCTGGAGCGCCATTACAGGGGCTTACGAGCAGTACTTC
CDR3: CAWSAITGAYEQYF

J: TRBJ1-6
D: TRBD1
size: .
V: TRBV27
DNA: TGTGCCAGCAGTTTAGAGGGACAGTATAATTCACCCCTCCACTTT
CDR3: CASSLEGQYNSPLHF

J: TRBJ1-2
D: .
size: .
V: TRBV5-1
DNA: TGCGCCAGCAGCTTGACCGGAGCCTATTCCTATGGCTACACCTTC
CDR3: CASSLTGAYSYGYTF

J: TRBJ2-2
D: .
size: .
V: TRBV7-3
DNA: TGTGCCAGCAGGCGAGGAGGGACCACCTACACCGGGGAGCTGTTTTTT
CDR3: CASRRGGTTYTGELFF

J: TRBJ2-2
D: .
size: few
V: TRBV25-1
DNA: TGTGCCAGCAGTGATGCACGGAACTACTACACCGGGGAGCTGTTTTTT
CDR3: CASSDARNYYTGELFF

J: TRBJ2-3
D: .
size: many
V: TRBV12-3/TRBV12-4
DNA: TGTGCCAGCGGCACAGATACGCAGTATTTT
CDR3: CASGTDTQYF

J: TRBJ1-1
D: .
size: few
V: TRBV20-1
DNA: TGCAGTGCTGAGACAGGTGCGAACACTGAAGCTTTCTTT
CDR3: CSAETGANTEAFF

J: TRBJ2-1
D: .
size: .
V: TRBV29-1
DNA: TGCAGCGTCGCCTCGGGGCTTGCCTACAATGAGCAGTTCTTC
CDR3: CSVASGLAYNEQFF

J: TRBJ2-4
D: TRBD1
size: once
V: TRBV2
DNA: TGTGCCAGCTCGGACAGGGTTAGGGCCAAAAACATTCAGTACTTC
CDR3: CASSDRVRAKNIQYF

J: TRBJ2-7
D: .
size: once
V: TRBV29-1
DNA: TGCAGCGTCTTGGGGGCGTACGAGCAGTACTTC
CDR3: CSVLGAYEQYF

J: TRBJ1-1
D: .
size: few
V: TRBV12-3/TRBV12-4
DNA: TGTGCCAGCAATATAGCGGCCACTGAAGCTTTCTTT
CDR3: CASNIAATEAFF

J: TRBJ2-2
D: TRBD2
size: .
V: TRBV6-2/TRBV6-3
DNA: TGTGCCAGCAGTCCCCCTACGGGAGGGCCTTACACCGGGGAGCTGTTTTTT
CDR3: CASSPPTGGPYTGELFF

J: TRBJ2-2
D: .
size: few
V: TRBV6-2/TRBV6-3
DNA: TGTGCCAGCAGTGCGAACACCGGGGAGCTGTTTTTT
CDR3: CASSANTGELFF

J: TRBJ1-3
D: TRBD1
size: few
V: TRBV6-6
DNA: TGTGCCAGCAGCCAGGGACAGGGGACTGGAAACACCATATATTTT
CDR3: CASSQGQGTGNTIYF

J: TRBJ2-7
D: TRBD1
size: .
V: TRBV5-1
DNA: TGCGCCAGCAGCTTGGGTGGACAGGGTTTCCGCGAGCAGTACTTC
CDR3: CASSLGGQGFREQYF

J: TRBJ2-3
D: .
size: .
V: TRBV7-6
DNA: TGTGCCAGCAGCTTATCCCCGTGGGGCCCTGCAGATACGCAGTATTTT
CDR3: CASSLSPWGPADTQYF

J: TRBJ1-3
D: .
size: few
V: TRBV5-1
DNA: TGCGCCAGCAGCTTGAATCCACCAGGAAAAGGAAACACCATATATTTT
CDR3: CASSLNPPGKGNTIYF